The rows below give T cell receptor beta chains drawn from one sample of a study of shared clonotypes between healthy human individuals. The repertoire was sequenced with immunoSEQ multiplex PCR; TCRdb's copy has only in-frame clones and lacks some. The sample lists under 1,100,000 clones; approximately 80% were seen once. The specimen was memory CD4+ T cells from PBMCs. Source of these receptors: a man in his late teens or twenties in good health. Some clones in this sample may be carry-over from other donors' samples. Both conserved end residues are trimmed from each CDR3.

J	V	CDR3
TRBJ1-2	TRBV28	ASSLVGVYGYT
TRBJ2-2	TRBV7-3	ASGQGANTGELF
TRBJ2-2	TRBV5-1	ASSLYPGELF
TRBJ2-1	TRBV6-6	ASSYSSGQYNEQF
TRBJ1-2	TRBV6-1	ASIILSGSNYGYT
TRBJ1-2	TRBV29-1	SVHGAAPDYGYT
TRBJ1-3	TRBV2	ASMSDVSGNTIY
TRBJ2-2	TRBV2	AKLGQSNTGELF
TRBJ2-7	TRBV6-1	ASSEDSTYEQY
TRBJ2-3	TRBV2	ASSVESGPSTDTQY
TRBJ2-3	TRBV18	ASSSDGLLSDTQY
TRBJ2-7	TRBV5-4	ASSTPGLAGYEQY
TRBJ2-2	TRBV27	ASKEAWANTGELF
TRBJ2-5	TRBV7-3	ASSYRGTGVETQY
TRBJ1-4	TRBV5-8	ASRRTAGGREKLF
TRBJ1-2	TRBV6-5	ASSYSAGPWGYGYT
TRBJ1-5	TRBV19	ASARDRGISNQPQH
TRBJ1-2	TRBV7-9	ASSLGDGYGYT
TRBJ1-1	TRBV6-1	ASSDGRDTEAF
TRBJ1-1	TRBV19	ASRGTFPYTEAF
TRBJ1-3	TRBV7-9	ASSSDSGNTIY
TRBJ2-3	TRBV14	ASSQRGQGRADTQY
TRBJ2-7	TRBV5-1	ASSLDVGSGGRGEQY
TRBJ2-5	TRBV2	ASSVGQWETQY
TRBJ1-2	TRBV19	ASHPIGHTNYGYT
TRBJ1-1	TRBV18	ASSPPKGGNTEAF
TRBJ2-2	TRBV6-1	ASSEQGGDTGELF
TRBJ2-3	TRBV2	ASSRGRTDTQY
TRBJ1-2	TRBV7-6	ASSPRSSGTEDGYT
TRBJ2-5	TRBV7-3	ASSPEGTKETQY
TRBJ1-5	TRBV21-1	ASSKDYSRGNQPQH
TRBJ2-7	TRBV7-2	ASRREWGAYEQY
TRBJ2-4	TRBV28	ASREIQGTKNIQY
TRBJ2-7	TRBV5-1	ASSPQGPPSYEQY
TRBJ2-1	TRBV7-3	ASSRGLAGGPLVPNEQF
TRBJ1-4	TRBV2	ASSETGRNNEKLF
TRBJ1-4	TRBV9	ASSAGGGDEKLF
TRBJ2-7	TRBV4-1	ASSQGPASGYREQY
TRBJ2-1	TRBV5-1	ASGILAGGGNEQF
TRBJ1-5	TRBV28	ASSLRIGQGRKPQH
TRBJ2-1	TRBV5-1	ASSSGRSYVTEQF
TRBJ2-7	TRBV7-9	ASSLSGHSYEQY
TRBJ2-5	TRBV7-7	ALTAGVGETQY
TRBJ2-4	TRBV5-4	ASSPGGSLAKNIQY
TRBJ2-7	TRBV9	ASSPDGGHPYEQY
TRBJ2-7	TRBV30	AWRAGGRTYEQY
TRBJ1-2	TRBV28	ASSSGTPYGYT
TRBJ1-2	TRBV6-5	ASSQGEDYGYT
TRBJ2-7	TRBV5-1	ASSWDSGEQY
TRBJ2-1	TRBV7-2	ASSLLAGGWF
TRBJ2-3	TRBV4-3	ASSPAFILRDRGTDTQY
TRBJ2-7	TRBV5-1	ASSLGGRATDEQY
TRBJ2-1	TRBV7-3	ASSRDRYNEQF
TRBJ1-6	TRBV6-5	ASGEVSYNSPLH
TRBJ1-5	TRBV4-1	ASSQDLGDNQPQH
TRBJ2-1	TRBV5-4	ASSSPGQGYNEQF
TRBJ1-4	TRBV18	ASSRVYEKLF
TRBJ1-1	TRBV15	ATSRDQGGEAEAF
TRBJ1-2	TRBV2	ASSREGYGYT
TRBJ1-1	TRBV7-3	ASSLTWDSEAF